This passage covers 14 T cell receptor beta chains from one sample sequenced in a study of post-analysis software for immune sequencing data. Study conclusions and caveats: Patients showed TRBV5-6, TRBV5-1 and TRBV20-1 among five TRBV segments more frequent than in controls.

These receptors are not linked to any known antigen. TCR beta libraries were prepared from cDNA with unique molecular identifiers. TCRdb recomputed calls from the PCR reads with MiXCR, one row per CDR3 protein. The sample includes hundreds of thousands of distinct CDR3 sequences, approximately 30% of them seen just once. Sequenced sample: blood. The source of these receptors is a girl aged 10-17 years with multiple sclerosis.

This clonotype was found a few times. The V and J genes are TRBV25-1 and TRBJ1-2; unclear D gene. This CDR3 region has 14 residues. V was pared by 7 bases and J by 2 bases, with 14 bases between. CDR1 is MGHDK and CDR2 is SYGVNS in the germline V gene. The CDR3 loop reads CASMGLPSNYGYTF. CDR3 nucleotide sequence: TGTGCCAGCATGGGGTTACCATCGAACTATGGCTACACCTTC.

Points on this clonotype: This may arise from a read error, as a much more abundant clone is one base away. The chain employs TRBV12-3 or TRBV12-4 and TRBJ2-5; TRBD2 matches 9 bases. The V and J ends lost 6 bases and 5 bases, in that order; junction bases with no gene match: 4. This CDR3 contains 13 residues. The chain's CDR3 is CASSFAGGETQYF. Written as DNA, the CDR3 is TGTGCCAGCAGCTTCGCGGGAGGGGAGACCCAGTACTTC.

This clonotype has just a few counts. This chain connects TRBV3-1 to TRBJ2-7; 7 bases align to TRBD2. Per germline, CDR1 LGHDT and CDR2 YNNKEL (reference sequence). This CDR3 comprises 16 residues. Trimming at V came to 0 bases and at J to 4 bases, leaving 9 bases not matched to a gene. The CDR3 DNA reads TGTGCCAGCAGCCAAGATTGGGTGGCGGGAGCGTACGAGCAGTACTTC. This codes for CASSQDWVAGAYEQYF.

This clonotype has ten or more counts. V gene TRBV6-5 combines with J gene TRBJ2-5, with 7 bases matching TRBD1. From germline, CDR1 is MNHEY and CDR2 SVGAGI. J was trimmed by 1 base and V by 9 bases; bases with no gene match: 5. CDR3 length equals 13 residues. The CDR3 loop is CASTDRTQETQYF. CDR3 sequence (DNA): TGTGCCAGTACGGACAGGACCCAAGAGACCCAGTACTTC.

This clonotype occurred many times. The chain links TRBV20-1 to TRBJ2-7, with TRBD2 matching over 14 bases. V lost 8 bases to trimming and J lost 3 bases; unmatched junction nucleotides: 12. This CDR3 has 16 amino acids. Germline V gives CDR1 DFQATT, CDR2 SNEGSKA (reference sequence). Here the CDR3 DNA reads TGCAGTACTCAAGGACTAGCGGGAGGTGCATACTACGAGCAGTACTTC. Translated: CSTQGLAGGAYYEQYF.

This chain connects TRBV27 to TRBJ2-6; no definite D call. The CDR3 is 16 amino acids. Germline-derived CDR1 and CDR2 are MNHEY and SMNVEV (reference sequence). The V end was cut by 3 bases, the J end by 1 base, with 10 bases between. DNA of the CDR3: TGTGCCAGCAGTTTCTGGGAAGGATCTGGGGCCAACGTCCTGACTTTC. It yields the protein CASSFWEGSGANVLTF.

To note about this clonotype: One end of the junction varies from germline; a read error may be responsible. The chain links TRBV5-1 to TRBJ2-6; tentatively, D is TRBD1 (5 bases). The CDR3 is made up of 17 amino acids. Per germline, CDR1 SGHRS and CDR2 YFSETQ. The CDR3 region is CASSLAPGGSGANVLPF. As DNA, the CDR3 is TGCGCCAGCAGCTTGGCACCCGGCGGCTCTGGGGCCAACGTCCTGCCTTTC.

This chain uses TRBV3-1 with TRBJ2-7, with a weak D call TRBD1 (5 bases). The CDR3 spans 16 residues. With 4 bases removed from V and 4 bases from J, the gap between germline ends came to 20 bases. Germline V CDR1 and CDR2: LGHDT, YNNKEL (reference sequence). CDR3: CASSPGPGPGSYEQYF. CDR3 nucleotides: TGTGCCAGCAGCCCCGGTCCAGGGCCTGGTTCTTACGAGCAGTACTTC.

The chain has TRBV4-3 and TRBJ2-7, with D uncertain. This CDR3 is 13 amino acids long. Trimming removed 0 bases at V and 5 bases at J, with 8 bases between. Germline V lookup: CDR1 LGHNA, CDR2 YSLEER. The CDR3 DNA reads TGCGCCAGCAGCCAAGAATTCCGGGACGAGCAGTACTTC. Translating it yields CASSQEFRDEQYF.

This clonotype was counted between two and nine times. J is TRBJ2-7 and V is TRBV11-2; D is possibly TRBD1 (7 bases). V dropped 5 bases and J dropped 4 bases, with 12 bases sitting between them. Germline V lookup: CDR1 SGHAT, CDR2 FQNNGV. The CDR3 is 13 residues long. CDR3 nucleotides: TGTGCCAGCAGCACGACAGGGAGGTACGAGCAGTACTTC. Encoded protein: CASSTTGRYEQYF.

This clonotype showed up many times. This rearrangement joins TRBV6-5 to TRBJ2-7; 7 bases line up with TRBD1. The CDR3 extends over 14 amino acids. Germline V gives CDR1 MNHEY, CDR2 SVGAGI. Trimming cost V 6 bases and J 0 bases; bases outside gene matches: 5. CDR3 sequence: CASSLNRGSYEQYF. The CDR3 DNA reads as TGTGCCAGCAGCTTAAACAGGGGCTCCTACGAGCAGTACTTC.

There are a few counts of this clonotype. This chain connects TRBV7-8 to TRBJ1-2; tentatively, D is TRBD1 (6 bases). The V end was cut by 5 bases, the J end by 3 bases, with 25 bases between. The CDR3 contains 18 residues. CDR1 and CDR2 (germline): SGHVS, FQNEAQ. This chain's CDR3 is CASSQTLRGRAPYYGYTF. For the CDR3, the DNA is TGTGCCAGCAGCCAAACCCTCAGGGGACGGGCTCCTTACTATGGCTACACCTTC. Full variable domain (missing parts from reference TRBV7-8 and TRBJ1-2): GAGVSQSPRYKVAKRGQDVALRCDPISGHVSLFWYQQALGQGPEFLTYFQNEAQLDKSGLPSDRFFAERPEGSVSTLKIQRTQQEDSAVYLCASSQTLRGRAPYYGYTFGSGTRLTVV.

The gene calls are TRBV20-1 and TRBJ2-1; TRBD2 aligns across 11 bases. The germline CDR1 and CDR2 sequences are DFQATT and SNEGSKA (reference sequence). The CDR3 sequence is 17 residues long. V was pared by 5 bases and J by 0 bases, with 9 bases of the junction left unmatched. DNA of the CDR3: TGCAGTGCTGCTACAGGGACTAGCGGAGGCTCCTACAATGAGCAGTTCTTC. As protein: CSAATGTSGGSYNEQFF.

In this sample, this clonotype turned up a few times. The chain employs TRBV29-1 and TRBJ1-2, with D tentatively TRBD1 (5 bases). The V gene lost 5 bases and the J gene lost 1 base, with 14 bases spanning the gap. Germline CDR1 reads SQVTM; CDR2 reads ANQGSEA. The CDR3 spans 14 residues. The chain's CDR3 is CSVPRDGINYGYTF. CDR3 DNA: TGCAGCGTTCCTCGGGACGGAATTAACTATGGCTACACCTTC.